Listed below are T cell receptor beta chains from one sample, sequenced in a study of blood T cell repertoires in COVID-19. The method was immunoSEQ multiplex PCR; TCRdb's version includes in-frame clones alone and lacks a portion of them. The sample has 200,000 to 250,000 clones; 88% are singletons. Sequencing used peripheral blood. The receptors derive from a woman between 55 and 75 years old with acute or convalescent COVID-19. Both conserved end residues are part of each CDR3. D genes are given only for firm matches. Size tells how often a clone was seen (once, few, many) or the class of an expanded clone, and some rows leave it out.

cdr3_nt	cdr3_aa	d_call	v_call	j_call	clone_size
TGTGCCACCAGTGATTCGGACAGGGGTGGCTACGAGCAGTACTTC	CATSDSDRGGYEQYF	TRBD1	TRBV24-1	TRBJ2-7	.
TGTGCCAGCAGCTTATCTGCGGGGCCCGGGTATGGCTACACCTTC	CASSLSAGPGYGYTF	.	TRBV7-3	TRBJ1-2	.
TGTGCCAGCAGTTTGAGCGGGAGTAAGGCAGATACGCAGTATTTT	CASSLSGSKADTQYF	TRBD2	TRBV6-2/TRBV6-3	TRBJ2-3	.
TGTGCCAGCAGCCGACAGGGGAACACTGAAGCTTTCTTT	CASSRQGNTEAFF	TRBD1	TRBV7-8	TRBJ1-1	.
TGTGCCAGCTCACAGGGGCAGAGCTCCTATAATTCACCCCTCCACTTT	CASSQGQSSYNSPLHF	.	TRBV18	TRBJ1-6	.
TGTGCCAGCAGCCAAGATGGGGTAGCGGGGGGCCTGTCCGGGGAGCTGTTTTTT	CASSQDGVAGGLSGELFF	TRBD2	TRBV3-1/TRBV3-2	TRBJ2-2	.
TGTGCCAGCAGCTCGCAGGGGGCTTACAACTATGGCTACACCTTC	CASSSQGAYNYGYTF	TRBD1	TRBV7-8	TRBJ1-2	.
TGTGCCAGCAGTTACTCCCCGACAGGGAACACTGAAGCTTTCTTT	CASSYSPTGNTEAFF	.	TRBV6-5	TRBJ1-1	.
TGTGCCAGCAGCCAAGATCTTCGGGAGACCCAGTACTTC	CASSQDLRETQYF	.	TRBV3-1/TRBV3-2	TRBJ2-5	.
TGTGCCAGCTCACCACCAGCGGGGAGCAACACCGGGGAGCTGTTTTTT	CASSPPAGSNTGELFF	TRBD2	TRBV18	TRBJ2-2	.
TGTGCCATCAGTGACTGGACTAGCGGAAACATTCAGTACTTC	CAISDWTSGNIQYF	TRBD2	TRBV10-3	TRBJ2-4	.
TGTGCCAGCAGTCGCCAGTTAGCAAACCCGGGGGTCACTGAAGCTTTCTTT	CASSRQLANPGVTEAFF	.	TRBV6-2/TRBV6-3	TRBJ1-1	.
TGTGCCAGCAGCCAGTACAGGGACACAAGCGGGGTCAATCAGCCCCAGCATTTT	CASSQYRDTSGVNQPQHF	.	TRBV3-1/TRBV3-2	TRBJ1-5	.
TGTGCCAGCAGTGCACTCGCTCGACAGGGTGGCTATGGCTACACCTTC	CASSALARQGGYGYTF	TRBD1	TRBV6-1	TRBJ1-2	.
TGTGCCAGCAGCTTTGAGGTCCCGCCCGACACTGAAGCTTTCTTT	CASSFEVPPDTEAFF	.	TRBV7-9	TRBJ1-1	few